Listed below are T cell receptor beta chains from one sample, sequenced in a study of control samples from healthy donors and cancer patients. Profiling relied on immunoSEQ multiplex PCR, and the TCRdb table lists in-frame clones only, not all of them. The sample lists fewer than 120,000 clones, approximately 90% occurring once. Sequenced material: PBMCs. These receptors all come from a woman aged 55-75 years with lung cancer. Both conserved end residues are part of each CDR3. D genes are given only for firm matches.

j_call: TRBJ1-2
d_call: .
v_call: TRBV6-5
cdr3_length: 13
cdr3_aa: CASRRRGNYGYTF

j_call: TRBJ2-2
d_call: TRBD1
v_call: TRBV5-4
cdr3_length: 20
cdr3_aa: CASSPPRGQGGHVGTGELFF

j_call: TRBJ2-1
d_call: TRBD2
v_call: TRBV5-1
cdr3_length: 15
cdr3_aa: CASSLGSGRNNEQFF

j_call: TRBJ1-4
d_call: .
v_call: TRBV5-5
cdr3_length: 14
cdr3_aa: CASSFEQGREKLFF

j_call: TRBJ2-2
d_call: .
v_call: TRBV7-9
cdr3_length: 14
cdr3_aa: CASSFVGPGGELFF

j_call: TRBJ2-1
d_call: TRBD2
v_call: TRBV19
cdr3_length: 14
cdr3_aa: CASSPPGLAHEQFF

j_call: TRBJ1-5
d_call: .
v_call: TRBV19
cdr3_length: 15
cdr3_aa: CASIPRAQGNQPQHF

j_call: TRBJ2-5
d_call: TRBD2
v_call: TRBV6-2/TRBV6-3
cdr3_length: 15
cdr3_aa: CASSYSSGGQETQYF

j_call: TRBJ2-1
d_call: .
v_call: TRBV25-1
cdr3_length: 11
cdr3_aa: CASSDFTEQFF

j_call: TRBJ2-7
d_call: TRBD1
v_call: TRBV5-8
cdr3_length: 14
cdr3_aa: CASSLGQGPYEQYF

j_call: TRBJ2-1
d_call: TRBD2
v_call: TRBV19
cdr3_length: 12
cdr3_aa: CASSTSGDEQFF

j_call: TRBJ2-5
d_call: TRBD2
v_call: TRBV3-1/TRBV3-2
cdr3_length: 15
cdr3_aa: CASSQDGTSGETQYF

j_call: TRBJ2-7
d_call: TRBD2
v_call: TRBV7-2
cdr3_length: 14
cdr3_aa: CASSLSGGAYEQYF

j_call: TRBJ2-5
d_call: .
v_call: TRBV18
cdr3_length: 14
cdr3_aa: CASSPEEMVETQYF

j_call: TRBJ2-7
d_call: TRBD1
v_call: TRBV7-2
cdr3_length: 15
cdr3_aa: CASSLVGTGLYEQYF

j_call: TRBJ2-1
d_call: TRBD2
v_call: TRBV7-7
cdr3_length: 15
cdr3_aa: CASSSGTSDYNEQFF

j_call: TRBJ2-6
d_call: TRBD1
v_call: TRBV4-3
cdr3_length: 19
cdr3_aa: CASSQGARGLTSGANVLTF

j_call: TRBJ1-2
d_call: TRBD1
v_call: TRBV6-5
cdr3_length: 14
cdr3_aa: CASRPGQGASGYTF

j_call: TRBJ1-2
d_call: .
v_call: TRBV4-2
cdr3_length: 15
cdr3_aa: CASSQGAGDYYGYTF

j_call: TRBJ2-3
d_call: .
v_call: TRBV12-5
cdr3_length: 13
cdr3_aa: CASGLRSPDTQYF

j_call: TRBJ1-5
d_call: TRBD1
v_call: TRBV20-1
cdr3_length: 14
cdr3_aa: CSASYRGFNQPQHF

j_call: TRBJ2-7
d_call: .
v_call: TRBV29-1
cdr3_length: 14
cdr3_aa: CSVARQTATYEQYF

j_call: TRBJ1-2
d_call: TRBD1
v_call: TRBV18
cdr3_length: 13
cdr3_aa: CASSPTGGYGYTF

j_call: TRBJ1-2
d_call: .
v_call: TRBV3-1/TRBV3-2
cdr3_length: 15
cdr3_aa: CASSQSPAATYGYTF

j_call: TRBJ2-7
d_call: .
v_call: TRBV3-1/TRBV3-2
cdr3_length: 15
cdr3_aa: CASSLDPGSSYEQYF

j_call: TRBJ1-5
d_call: .
v_call: TRBV2
cdr3_length: 15
cdr3_aa: CASSVGGIDAQPQHF

j_call: TRBJ2-7
d_call: TRBD2
v_call: TRBV6-5
cdr3_length: 16
cdr3_aa: CASSYSAGGSSYEQYF

j_call: TRBJ2-7
d_call: .
v_call: TRBV6-5
cdr3_length: 14
cdr3_aa: CASSYSYRENEQYF

j_call: TRBJ1-2
d_call: .
v_call: TRBV7-2
cdr3_length: 12
cdr3_aa: CASSFDNYGYTF

j_call: TRBJ1-1
d_call: .
v_call: TRBV5-1
cdr3_length: 14
cdr3_aa: CASSPQGYYTEAFF

j_call: TRBJ2-7
d_call: TRBD2
v_call: TRBV5-4
cdr3_length: 14
cdr3_aa: CASSPGLAGTEQYF

j_call: TRBJ1-5
d_call: .
v_call: TRBV7-3
cdr3_length: 15
cdr3_aa: CASSLTGDSNQPQHF

j_call: TRBJ1-1
d_call: TRBD1
v_call: TRBV9
cdr3_length: 14
cdr3_aa: CASNSQGAGTEAFF

j_call: TRBJ1-1
d_call: .
v_call: TRBV24-1
cdr3_length: 13
cdr3_aa: CATRAPDQTEAFF

j_call: TRBJ1-4
d_call: .
v_call: TRBV9
cdr3_length: 13
cdr3_aa: CASSVGGGEKLFF

j_call: TRBJ2-1
d_call: TRBD1
v_call: TRBV29-1
cdr3_length: 16
cdr3_aa: CSVNLPGQGIYNEQFF

j_call: TRBJ2-6
d_call: TRBD1
v_call: TRBV5-4
cdr3_length: 16
cdr3_aa: CASSKKTGYGANVLTF

j_call: TRBJ1-2
d_call: .
v_call: TRBV5-6
cdr3_length: 16
cdr3_aa: CASSFPDSVTNYGYTF

j_call: TRBJ1-2
d_call: TRBD1
v_call: TRBV5-4
cdr3_length: 15
cdr3_aa: CASSPLGGGHYGYTF

j_call: TRBJ2-7
d_call: TRBD1
v_call: TRBV7-8
cdr3_length: 19
cdr3_aa: CASSLEFGIGQGKTYEQYF

j_call: TRBJ2-1
d_call: TRBD1
v_call: TRBV12-3/TRBV12-4
cdr3_length: 13
cdr3_aa: CASSLGQGHEQFF

j_call: TRBJ1-5
d_call: .
v_call: TRBV12-5
cdr3_length: 14
cdr3_aa: CASGLAEFDQPQHF

j_call: TRBJ2-5
d_call: .
v_call: TRBV5-5
cdr3_length: 13
cdr3_aa: CASSFQSQETQYF

j_call: TRBJ2-1
d_call: TRBD1
v_call: TRBV9
cdr3_length: 16
cdr3_aa: CASSASGTGAYNEQFF

j_call: TRBJ2-2
d_call: TRBD1
v_call: TRBV29-1
cdr3_length: 15
cdr3_aa: CSVEKGQTNTGELFF

j_call: TRBJ1-4
d_call: TRBD1
v_call: TRBV18
cdr3_length: 16
cdr3_aa: CASSPGGTGVNEKLFF

j_call: TRBJ1-6
d_call: TRBD1
v_call: TRBV2
cdr3_length: 20
cdr3_aa: CASNSPRDRGRVGYNSPLHF

j_call: TRBJ1-5
d_call: .
v_call: TRBV6-5
cdr3_length: 13
cdr3_aa: CASSYDSNQPQHF

j_call: TRBJ1-1
d_call: .
v_call: TRBV2
cdr3_length: 12
cdr3_aa: CASSARKAEAFF

j_call: TRBJ1-4
d_call: .
v_call: TRBV4-2
cdr3_length: 17
cdr3_aa: CASSQAFQAATNEKLFF